This T cell receptor beta chain was profiled in a study of response to subunit inactivated influenza vaccine. Study-wide results and caveats: Authors suggested each seasonal flu vaccination may recruit only limited numbers of new T cells.

The CDR3 totals 16 residues. V dropped 0 bases and J dropped 0 bases, with 8 bases sitting between them. The germline gives CDR1 LGHNA, CDR2 YSLEER. MiXCR was run by TCRdb on the RT-PCR reads, yielding one entry per CDR3 protein. The sample yields about 520,000 distinct CDR3 sequences, less than 7.5% seen once. This clonotype appeared a few times. The antigen is unknown. This specimen consisted of PBMCs from blood, obtained less than 30 months after vaccination. The J gene is TRBJ1-4, the V gene TRBV4-3; D might be TRBD1 (5 bases). The receptor was derived from a man between 50 and 69 years old who received an inactivated influenza vaccine. Here the CDR3 reads CASSQDLGATNEKLFF. The DNA for the CDR3 is TGCGCCAGCAGCCAAGATCTGGGGGCAACTAATGAAAAACTGTTTTTT.